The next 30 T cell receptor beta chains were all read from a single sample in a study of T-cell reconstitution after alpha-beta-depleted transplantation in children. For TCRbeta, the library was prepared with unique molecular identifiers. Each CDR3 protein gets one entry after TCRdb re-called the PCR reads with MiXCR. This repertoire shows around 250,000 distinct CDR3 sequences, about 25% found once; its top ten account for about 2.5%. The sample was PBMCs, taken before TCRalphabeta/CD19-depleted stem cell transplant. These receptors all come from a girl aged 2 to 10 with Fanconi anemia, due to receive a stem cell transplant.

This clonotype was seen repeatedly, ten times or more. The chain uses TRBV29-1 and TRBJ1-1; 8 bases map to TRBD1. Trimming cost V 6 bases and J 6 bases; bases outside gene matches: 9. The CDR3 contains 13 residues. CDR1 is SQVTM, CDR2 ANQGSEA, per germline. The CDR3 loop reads CSVGTGKRSEAFF. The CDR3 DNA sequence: TGCAGCGTGGGGACAGGTAAAAGGTCTGAAGCTTTCTTT.

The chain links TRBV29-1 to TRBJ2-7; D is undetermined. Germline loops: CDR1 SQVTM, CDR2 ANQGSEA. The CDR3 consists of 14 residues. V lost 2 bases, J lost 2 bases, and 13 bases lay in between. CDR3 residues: CSVENTRKPYEQYF. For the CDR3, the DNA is TGCAGCGTTGAAAATACGCGAAAGCCCTACGAGCAGTACTTC.

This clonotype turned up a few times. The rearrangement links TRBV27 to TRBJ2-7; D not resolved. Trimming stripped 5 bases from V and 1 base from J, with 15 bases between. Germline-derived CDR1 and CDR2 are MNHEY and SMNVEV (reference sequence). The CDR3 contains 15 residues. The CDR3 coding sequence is TGTGCCAGCAGTACAGACGGATACTATTCCTACGAGCAGTACTTC. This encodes CASSTDGYYSYEQYF.

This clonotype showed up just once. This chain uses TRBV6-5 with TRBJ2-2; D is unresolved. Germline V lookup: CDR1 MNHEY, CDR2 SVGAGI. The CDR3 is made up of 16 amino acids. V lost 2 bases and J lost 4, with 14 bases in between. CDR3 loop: CASSYNRAAPTGELFF. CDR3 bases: TGTGCCAGCAGTTACAATCGGGCAGCACCCACCGGGGAGCTGTTTTTT.

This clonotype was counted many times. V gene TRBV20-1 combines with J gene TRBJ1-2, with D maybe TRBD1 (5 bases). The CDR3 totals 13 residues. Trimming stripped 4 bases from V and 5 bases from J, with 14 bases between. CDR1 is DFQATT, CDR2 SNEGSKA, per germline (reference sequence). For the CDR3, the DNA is TGCAGTGCTAACCGGGACGGAGATTATGGCTACACCTTC. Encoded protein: CSANRDGDYGYTF.

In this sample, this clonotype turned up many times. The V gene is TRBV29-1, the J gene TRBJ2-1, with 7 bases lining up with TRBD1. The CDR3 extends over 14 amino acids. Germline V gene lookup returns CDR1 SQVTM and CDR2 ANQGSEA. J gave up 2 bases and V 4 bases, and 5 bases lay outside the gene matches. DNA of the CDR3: TGCAGCGTTGGTGGGACAGTAGCCTACAATGAGCAGTTCTTC. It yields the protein CSVGGTVAYNEQFF.

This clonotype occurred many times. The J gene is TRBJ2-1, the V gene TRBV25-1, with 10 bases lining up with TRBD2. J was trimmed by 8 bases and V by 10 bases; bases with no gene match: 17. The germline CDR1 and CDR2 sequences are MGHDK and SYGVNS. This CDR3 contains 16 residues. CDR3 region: CATRQTSGRALDEQFF. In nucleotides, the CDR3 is TGTGCCACCCGACAGACGAGCGGGAGGGCCTTGGATGAGCAGTTCTTC.

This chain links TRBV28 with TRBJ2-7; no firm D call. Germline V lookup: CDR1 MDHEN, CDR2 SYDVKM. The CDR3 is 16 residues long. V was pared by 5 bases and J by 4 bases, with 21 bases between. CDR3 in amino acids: CASSRPLTKLHYEQYF. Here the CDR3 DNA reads TGTGCCAGCAGTCGTCCCCTCACAAAATTGCATTACGAGCAGTACTTC.

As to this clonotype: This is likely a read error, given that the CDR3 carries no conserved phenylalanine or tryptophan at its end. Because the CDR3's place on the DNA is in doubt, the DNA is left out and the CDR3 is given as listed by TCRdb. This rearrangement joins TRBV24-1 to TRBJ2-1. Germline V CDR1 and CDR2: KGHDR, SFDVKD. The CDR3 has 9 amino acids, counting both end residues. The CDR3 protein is CATTLDHKG.

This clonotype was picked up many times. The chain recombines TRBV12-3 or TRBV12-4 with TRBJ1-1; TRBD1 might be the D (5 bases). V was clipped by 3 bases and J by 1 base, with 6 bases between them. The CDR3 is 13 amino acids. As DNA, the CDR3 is TGTGCCAGCAGTTTTACAGGGAACACTGAAGCTTTCTTT. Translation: CASSFTGNTEAFF.

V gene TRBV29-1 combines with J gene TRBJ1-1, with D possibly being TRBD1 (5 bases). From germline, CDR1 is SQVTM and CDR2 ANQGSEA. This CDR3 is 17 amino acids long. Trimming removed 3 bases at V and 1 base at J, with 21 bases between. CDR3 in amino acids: CSVEGVWGSVRNTEAFF. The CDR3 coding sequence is TGCAGCGTTGAGGGGGTATGGGGGTCGGTTAGGAACACTGAAGCTTTCTTT.

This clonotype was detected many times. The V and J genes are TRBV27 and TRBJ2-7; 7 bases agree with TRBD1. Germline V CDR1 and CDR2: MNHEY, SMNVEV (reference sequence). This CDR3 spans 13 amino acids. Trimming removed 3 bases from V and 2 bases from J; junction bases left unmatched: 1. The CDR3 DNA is TGTGCCAGCAGTTTGGGGACAGCCTACGAGCAGTACTTC. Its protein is CASSLGTAYEQYF.

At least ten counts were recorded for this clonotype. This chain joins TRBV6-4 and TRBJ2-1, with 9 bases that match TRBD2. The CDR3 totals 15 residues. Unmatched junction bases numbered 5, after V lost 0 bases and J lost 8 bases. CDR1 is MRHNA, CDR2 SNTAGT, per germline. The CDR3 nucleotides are TGTGCCAGCAGTGACTCCAGCGGGGGGAGCGATGAGCAGTTCTTC. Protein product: CASSDSSGGSDEQFF.

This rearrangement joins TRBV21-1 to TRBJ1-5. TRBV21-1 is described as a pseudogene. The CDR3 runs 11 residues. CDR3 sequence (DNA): TGTGCCAGCAAGGGATATCAGCCCCAGCATTTT. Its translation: CASKGYQPQHF.

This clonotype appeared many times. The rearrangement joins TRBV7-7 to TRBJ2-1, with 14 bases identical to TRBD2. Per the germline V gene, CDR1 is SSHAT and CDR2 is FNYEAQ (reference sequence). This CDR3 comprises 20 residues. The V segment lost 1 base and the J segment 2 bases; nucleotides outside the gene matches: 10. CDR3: CASSLDEGLAGVPTYNEQFF. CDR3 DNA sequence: TGTGCCAGCAGCTTAGACGAGGGACTAGCGGGAGTCCCGACCTACAATGAGCAGTTCTTC.

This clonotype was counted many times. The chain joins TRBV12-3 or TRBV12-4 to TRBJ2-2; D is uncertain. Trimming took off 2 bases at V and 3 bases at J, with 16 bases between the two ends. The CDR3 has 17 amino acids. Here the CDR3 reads CASSLLGLGLDTGELFF. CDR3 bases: TGTGCCAGCAGTTTACTCGGGCTCGGGTTGGACACCGGGGAGCTGTTTTTT.

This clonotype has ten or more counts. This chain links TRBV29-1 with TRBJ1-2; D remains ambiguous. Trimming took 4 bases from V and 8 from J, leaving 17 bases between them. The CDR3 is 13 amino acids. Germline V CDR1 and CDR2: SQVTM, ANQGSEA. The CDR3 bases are TGCAGCGTTGCGGCGGCAGGCGTGTTAGGCTACACCTTC. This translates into CSVAAAGVLGYTF.

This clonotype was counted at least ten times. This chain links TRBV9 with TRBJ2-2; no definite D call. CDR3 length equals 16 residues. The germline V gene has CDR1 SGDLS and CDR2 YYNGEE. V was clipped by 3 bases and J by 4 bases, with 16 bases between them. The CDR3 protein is CASSASSRRITGELFF. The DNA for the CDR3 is TGTGCCAGCAGCGCTAGTTCACGACGGATCACCGGGGAGCTGTTTTTT.

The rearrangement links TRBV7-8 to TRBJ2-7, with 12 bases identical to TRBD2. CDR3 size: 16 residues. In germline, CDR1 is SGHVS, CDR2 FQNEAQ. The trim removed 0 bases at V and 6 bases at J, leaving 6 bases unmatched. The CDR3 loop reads CASSLAPGLAGTEQYF. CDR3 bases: TGTGCCAGCAGCTTAGCCCCGGGACTAGCGGGTACCGAGCAGTACTTC.

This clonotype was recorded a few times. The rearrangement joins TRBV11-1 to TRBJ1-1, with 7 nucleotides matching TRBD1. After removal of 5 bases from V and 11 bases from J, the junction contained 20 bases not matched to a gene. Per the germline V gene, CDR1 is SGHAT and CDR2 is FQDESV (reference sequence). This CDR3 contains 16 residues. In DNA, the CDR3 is TGTGCCAGCAGCCTGCGGGGAGGGGGCCGCTCAAATGTTGCTTTCTTT. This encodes CASSLRGGGRSNVAFF.

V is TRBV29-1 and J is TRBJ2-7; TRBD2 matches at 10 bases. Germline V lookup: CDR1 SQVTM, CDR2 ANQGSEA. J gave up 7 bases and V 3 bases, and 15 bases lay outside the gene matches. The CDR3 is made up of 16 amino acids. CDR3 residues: CSVDLRTSGYTGEQYF. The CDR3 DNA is TGCAGCGTTGACCTCCGGACTAGCGGATATACAGGGGAGCAGTACTTC.

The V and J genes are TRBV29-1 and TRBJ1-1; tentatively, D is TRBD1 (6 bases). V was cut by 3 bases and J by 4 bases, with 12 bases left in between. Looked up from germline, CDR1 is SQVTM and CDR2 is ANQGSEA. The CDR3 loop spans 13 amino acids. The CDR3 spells CSVEEGVSTEAFF. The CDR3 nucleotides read TGCAGCGTTGAGGAGGGGGTGAGCACTGAAGCTTTCTTT.

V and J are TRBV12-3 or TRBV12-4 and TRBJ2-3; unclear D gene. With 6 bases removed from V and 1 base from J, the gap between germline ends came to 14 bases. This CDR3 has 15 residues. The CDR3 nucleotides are TGTGCCAGCAGCTCAATAGACACCGGCACAGATACGCAGTATTTT. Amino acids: CASSSIDTGTDTQYF.

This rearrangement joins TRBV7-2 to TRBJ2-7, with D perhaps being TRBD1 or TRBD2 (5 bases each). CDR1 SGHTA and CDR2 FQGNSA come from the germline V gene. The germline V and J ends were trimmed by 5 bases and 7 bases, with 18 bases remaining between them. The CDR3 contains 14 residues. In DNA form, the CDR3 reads TGTGCCAGCAGCGCCACGGGGCGACTGGAAGAGCAGTACTTC. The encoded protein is CASSATGRLEEQYF.

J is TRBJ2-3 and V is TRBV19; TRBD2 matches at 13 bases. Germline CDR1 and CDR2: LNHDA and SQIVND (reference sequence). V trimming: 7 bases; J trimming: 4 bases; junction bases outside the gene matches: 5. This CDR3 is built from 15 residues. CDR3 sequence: CASTAGLAGSDTQYF. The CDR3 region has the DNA TGTGCCAGTACTGCGGGACTAGCGGGATCAGATACGCAGTATTTT.

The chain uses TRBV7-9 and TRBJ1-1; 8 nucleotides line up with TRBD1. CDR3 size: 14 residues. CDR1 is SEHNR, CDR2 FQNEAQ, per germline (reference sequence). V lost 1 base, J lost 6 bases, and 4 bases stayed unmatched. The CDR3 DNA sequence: TGTGCCAGCAGCTTAGACCCGGACAGGGCTGAAGCTTTCTTT. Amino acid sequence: CASSLDPDRAEAFF.

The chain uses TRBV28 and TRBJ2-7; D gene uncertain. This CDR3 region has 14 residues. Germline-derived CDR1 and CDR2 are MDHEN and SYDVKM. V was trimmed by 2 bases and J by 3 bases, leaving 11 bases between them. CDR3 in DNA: TGTGCCAGCAGTTTACGTCGTCCGCTCTACGAGCAGTACTTC. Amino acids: CASSLRRPLYEQYF.

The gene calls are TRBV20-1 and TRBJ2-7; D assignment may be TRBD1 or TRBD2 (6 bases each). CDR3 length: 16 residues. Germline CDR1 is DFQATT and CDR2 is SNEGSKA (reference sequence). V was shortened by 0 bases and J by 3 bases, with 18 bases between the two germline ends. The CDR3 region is CSARDPWRDTRYEQYF. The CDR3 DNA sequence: TGCAGTGCTAGAGATCCGTGGCGGGACACACGCTACGAGCAGTACTTC.

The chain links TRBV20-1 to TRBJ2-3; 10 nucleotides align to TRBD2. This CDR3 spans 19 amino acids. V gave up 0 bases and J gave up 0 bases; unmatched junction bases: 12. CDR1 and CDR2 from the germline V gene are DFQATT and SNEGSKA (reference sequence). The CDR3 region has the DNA TGCAGTGCTAGAGATTACTTGTCTAGCGGGGGTTCTAGCACAGATACGCAGTATTTT. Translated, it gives CSARDYLSSGGSSTDTQYF.

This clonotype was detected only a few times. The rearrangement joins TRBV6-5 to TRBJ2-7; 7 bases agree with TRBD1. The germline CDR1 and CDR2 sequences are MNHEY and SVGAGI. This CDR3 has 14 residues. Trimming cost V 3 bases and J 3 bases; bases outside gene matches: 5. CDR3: CASSYGQVNYEQYF. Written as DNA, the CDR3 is TGTGCCAGCAGTTATGGACAGGTGAACTACGAGCAGTACTTC.